This T cell receptor beta chain was sequenced for a study of PD-1 blockade in classical Hodgkin lymphoma. General observations from the study: Complete responders possessed baseline diversity comparable to newly diagnosed patients. The study found that TCR diversity rose significantly by C4D1 in CD4+ but not CD8+ cells.

As for this clone: Its specificity is unknown.

After removal of 0 bases from V and 2 bases from J, the junction contained 3 bases not matched to a gene. Germline lookup yields CDR1 SGDLS and CDR2 YYNGEE. The length of the CDR3 is 15 residues. As to time point: cycle 4 day 1 (C4D1), after 5 to 7 weeks of nivolumab. Each patient relapsed following autologous stem cell transplantation, and prior brentuximab vedotin exposure differed. Produced via immunoSEQ multiplex PCR; TCRdb's table is partial and in-frame only. The table shows about 64,000 clones, with about 90% occurring only once. The chain couples TRBV9 to TRBJ2-3; 7 nucleotides align to TRBD1. The sequenced sample was peripheral blood mononuclear cells (PBMCs), obtained before the fourth cycle of nivolumab. The source of this sequence is a human donor with classical Hodgkin lymphoma. In DNA form, the CDR3 reads TGTGCCAGCAGCGTAGAGGGGGCTCCCACAGATACGCAGTATTTT. It specifies CASSVEGAPTDTQYF.